This T cell receptor beta chain was retrieved from a study of identical twins. This clonotype has more than one count but fewer than ten. The antigen remains undetermined. TCRdb recomputed calls from the 5' RACE reads with MiXCR, one row per CDR3 protein. In the table there are about 550,000 distinct CDR3 sequences, about 20% of which are singletons. General study points: Cord blood beta clonotypes that were abundant carried fewer insertions, and memory repertoires showed no such trend. Among monozygotic twins, out-of-frame TCR alpha sharing exceeded what models predicted. Zero-insertion results could be subject to partial confounding by invariant MAIT and iNKT cells.

Per the germline V gene, CDR1 is MRHNA and CDR2 is SNTAGT. This CDR3 spans 16 amino acids. Trimming left V 6 bases short and J 3 bases short, with 20 bases between. These same data were also listed under a study on yellow fever vaccine responses in identical twins.

The chain joins TRBV6-4 to TRBJ1-2, with D perhaps matching TRBD1 (6 bases). The receptor was isolated from a woman aged 18 to 35 in good health. The sequenced material came from CD4+ T cells sorted from blood. CDR3 bases: TGTGCCAGCAGCCCGGCACAGGGTATTTATGACTATGGCTACACCTTC. Its translation is CASSPAQGIYDYGYTF.